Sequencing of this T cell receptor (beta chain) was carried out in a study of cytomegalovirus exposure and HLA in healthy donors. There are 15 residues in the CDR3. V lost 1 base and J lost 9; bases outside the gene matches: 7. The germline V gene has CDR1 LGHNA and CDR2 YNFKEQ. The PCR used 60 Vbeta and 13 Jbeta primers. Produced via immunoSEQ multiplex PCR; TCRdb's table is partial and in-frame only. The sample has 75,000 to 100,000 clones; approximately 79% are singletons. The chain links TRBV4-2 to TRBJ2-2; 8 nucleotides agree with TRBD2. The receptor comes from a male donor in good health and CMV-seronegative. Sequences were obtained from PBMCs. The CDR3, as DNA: TGTGCCAGCAGCCAAGGGACTAGCTTATACCGGGAGCTGTTTTTT. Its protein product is CASSQGTSLYRELFF.